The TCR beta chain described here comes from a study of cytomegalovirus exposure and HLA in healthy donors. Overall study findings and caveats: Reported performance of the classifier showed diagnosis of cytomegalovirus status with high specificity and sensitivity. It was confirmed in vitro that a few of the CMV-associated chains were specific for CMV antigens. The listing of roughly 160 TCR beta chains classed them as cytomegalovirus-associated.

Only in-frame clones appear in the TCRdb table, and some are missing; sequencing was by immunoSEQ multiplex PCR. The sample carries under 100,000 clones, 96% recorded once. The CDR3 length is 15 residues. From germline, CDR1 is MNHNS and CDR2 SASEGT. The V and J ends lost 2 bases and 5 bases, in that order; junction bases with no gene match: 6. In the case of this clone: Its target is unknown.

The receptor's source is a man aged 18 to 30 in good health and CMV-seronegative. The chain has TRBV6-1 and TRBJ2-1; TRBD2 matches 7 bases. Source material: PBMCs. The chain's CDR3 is CASSEPGRENNEQFF. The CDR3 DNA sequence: TGTGCCAGCAGTGAACCGGGGCGGGAGAACAATGAGCAGTTCTTC.